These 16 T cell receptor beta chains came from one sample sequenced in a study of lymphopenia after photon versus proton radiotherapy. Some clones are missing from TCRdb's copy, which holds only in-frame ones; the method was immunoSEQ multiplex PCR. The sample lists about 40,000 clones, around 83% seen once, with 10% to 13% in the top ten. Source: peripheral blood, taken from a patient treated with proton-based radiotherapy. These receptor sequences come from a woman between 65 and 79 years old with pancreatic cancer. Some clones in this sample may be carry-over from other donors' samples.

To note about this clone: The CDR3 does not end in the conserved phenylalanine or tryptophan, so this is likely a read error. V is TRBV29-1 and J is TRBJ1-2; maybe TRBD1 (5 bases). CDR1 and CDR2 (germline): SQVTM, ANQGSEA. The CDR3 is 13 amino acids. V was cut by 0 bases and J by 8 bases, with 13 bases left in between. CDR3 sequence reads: CSVEDSDGGGYTL. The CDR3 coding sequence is TGCAGCGTTGAAGACTCGGACGGGGGGGGCTACACCCTC.

The CDR3 nucleotides read TGTGCCAGCAGCTCCGGGGCGAAGTACGAGCAGTACTTC. Protein: CASSSGAKYEQYF. The chain combines TRBV7-9 with TRBJ2-7; the D call may be TRBD1 or TRBD2 (5 bases each). CDR3 size: 13 residues. Trimming took off 4 bases at V and 4 bases at J, with 11 bases between the two ends. Germline CDR1 is SEHNR and CDR2 is FQNEAQ (reference sequence).

The CDR3 spells CASSRLAGAPTGELFF. DNA for the CDR3: TGTGCCAGCAGCCGACTAGCGGGAGCTCCCACCGGGGAGCTGTTTTTT. V usage is TRBV7-6 and J usage is TRBJ2-2; TRBD2 matches 12 bases. V shed 5 bases, J shed 4 bases, and the junction held 5 bases outside the gene matches. CDR3 length: 16 amino acids. Germline CDR1 is SGHVS and CDR2 is FNYEAQ.

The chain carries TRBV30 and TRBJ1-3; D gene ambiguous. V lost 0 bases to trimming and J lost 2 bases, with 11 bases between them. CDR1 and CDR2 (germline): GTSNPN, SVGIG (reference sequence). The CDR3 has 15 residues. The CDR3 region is CAWSVDFQAGNTIYF. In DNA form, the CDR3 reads TGTGCCTGGAGTGTAGATTTCCAGGCTGGAAACACCATATATTTT.

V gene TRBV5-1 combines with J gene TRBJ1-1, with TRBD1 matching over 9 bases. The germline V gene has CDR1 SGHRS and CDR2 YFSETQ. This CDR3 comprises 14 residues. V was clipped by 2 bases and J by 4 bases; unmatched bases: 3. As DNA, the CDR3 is TGCGCCAGCAGCTTCTCGGACAGGGGCACTGAAGCTTTCTTT. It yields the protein CASSFSDRGTEAFF.

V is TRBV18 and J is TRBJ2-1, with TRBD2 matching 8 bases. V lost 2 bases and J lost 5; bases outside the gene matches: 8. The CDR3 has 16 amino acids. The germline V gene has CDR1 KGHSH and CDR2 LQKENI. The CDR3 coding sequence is TGTGCCAGCTCACCAAAGACTAGCGCCCAAGACAATGAGCAGTTCTTC. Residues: CASSPKTSAQDNEQFF.

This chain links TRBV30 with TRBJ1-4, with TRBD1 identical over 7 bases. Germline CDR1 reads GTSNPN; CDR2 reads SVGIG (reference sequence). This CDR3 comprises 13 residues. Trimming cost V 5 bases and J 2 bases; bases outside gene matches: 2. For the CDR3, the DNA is TGTGCCTGGGGGGGACAGACTAATGAAAAACTGTTTTTT. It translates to CAWGGQTNEKLFF.

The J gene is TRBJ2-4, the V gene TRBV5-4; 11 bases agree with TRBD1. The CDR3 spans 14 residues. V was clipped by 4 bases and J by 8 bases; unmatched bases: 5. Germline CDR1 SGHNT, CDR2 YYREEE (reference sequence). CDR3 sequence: CASSPGQGAYIQYF. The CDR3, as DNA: TGTGCCAGCAGCCCCGGACAGGGGGCGTACATTCAGTACTTC.

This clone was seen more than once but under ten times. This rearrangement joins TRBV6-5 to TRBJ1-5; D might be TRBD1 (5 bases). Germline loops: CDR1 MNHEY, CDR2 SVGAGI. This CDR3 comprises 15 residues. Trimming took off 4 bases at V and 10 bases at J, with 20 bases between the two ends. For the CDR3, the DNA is TGTGCCAGCAGTTCCTCCGGGGTAGGGGCTGGACCCCAGCATTTT. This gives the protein CASSSSGVGAGPQHF.

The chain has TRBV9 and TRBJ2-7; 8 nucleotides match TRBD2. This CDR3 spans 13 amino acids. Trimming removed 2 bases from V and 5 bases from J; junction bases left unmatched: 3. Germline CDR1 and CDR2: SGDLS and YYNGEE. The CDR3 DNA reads TGTGCCAGCAGCGTGGGACTAGTGCACGAGCAGTACTTC. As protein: CASSVGLVHEQYF.

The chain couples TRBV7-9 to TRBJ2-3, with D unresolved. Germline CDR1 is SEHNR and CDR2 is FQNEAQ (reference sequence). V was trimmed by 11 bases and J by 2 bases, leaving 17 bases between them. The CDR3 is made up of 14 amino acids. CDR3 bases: TGTGCCGGCTCTGTAGGCGGAATCACAGATACGCAGTATTTT. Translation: CAGSVGGITDTQYF.

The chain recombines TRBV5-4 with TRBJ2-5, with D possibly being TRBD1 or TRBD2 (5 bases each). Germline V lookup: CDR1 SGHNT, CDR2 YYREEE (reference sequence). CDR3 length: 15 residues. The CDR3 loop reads CDKPWGYATKETQYF. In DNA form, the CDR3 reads TGTGATAAGCCTTGGGGGTATGCCACAAAAGAGACCCAGTACTTC.

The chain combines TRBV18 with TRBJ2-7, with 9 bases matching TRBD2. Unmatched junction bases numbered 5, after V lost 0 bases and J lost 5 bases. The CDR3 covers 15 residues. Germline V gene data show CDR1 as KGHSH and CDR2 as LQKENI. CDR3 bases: TGTGCCAGCTCACCACCGGCGGCTAGCGGGAACGAGCAGTACTTC. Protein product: CASSPPAASGNEQYF.

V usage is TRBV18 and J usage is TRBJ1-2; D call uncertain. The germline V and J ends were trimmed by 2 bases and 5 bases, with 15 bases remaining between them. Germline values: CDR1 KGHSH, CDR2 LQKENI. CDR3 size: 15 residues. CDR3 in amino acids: CASSPTPEVDYGYTF. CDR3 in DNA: TGTGCCAGCTCACCAACCCCAGAGGTAGATTATGGCTACACCTTC.

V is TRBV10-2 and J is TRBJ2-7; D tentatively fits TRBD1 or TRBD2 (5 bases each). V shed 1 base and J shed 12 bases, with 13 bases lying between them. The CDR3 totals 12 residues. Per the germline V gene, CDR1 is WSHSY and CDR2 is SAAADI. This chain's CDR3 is CASSELGDTGYF. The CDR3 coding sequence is TGCGCCAGCAGTGAGTTGGGGGATACGGGGTACTTC.

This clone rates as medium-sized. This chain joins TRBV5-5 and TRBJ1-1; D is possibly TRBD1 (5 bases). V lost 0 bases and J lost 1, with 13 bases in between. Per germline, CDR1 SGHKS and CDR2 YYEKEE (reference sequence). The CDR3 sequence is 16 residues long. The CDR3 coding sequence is TGTGCCAGCAGCTTGGCGGTAGGGGTAAGGAACACTGAAGCTTTCTTT. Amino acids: CASSLAVGVRNTEAFF.